This T cell receptor (beta chain) was sequenced for a study of blood T cell repertoires in COVID-19. The overall study: The cDNA or gDNA used as material had been derived from T cells, B-cell-depleted T cells, or PBMCs.

CDR1 and CDR2 (germline): SNHLY, FYNNEI. The CDR3 consists of 13 residues. V was pared by 3 bases and J by 8 bases, with 13 bases between. Profiling relied on immunoSEQ multiplex PCR, and the TCRdb table lists in-frame clones only, not all of them. The sample contains tens of thousands of clones, around 80% of which appear only once. The sample consisted of peripheral blood. V gene TRBV2 combines with J gene TRBJ1-2; D might be TRBD1 (5 bases). This TCR was recovered from a woman aged 55-69 years with acute or convalescent COVID-19. The DNA for the CDR3 is TGTGCCAGCAGTGAGGGGCAGGGCCGGGGCTACACCTTC. It encodes CASSEGQGRGYTF.